These 25 T cell receptor beta chains originate from one sample sequenced in a study of TIL therapy for anti-PD-1-resistant metastatic lung cancer. Specified time point: pre-treatment sample, taken before nivolumab and TIL therapy. Most excised metastases sampled were pleural nodules or supraclavicular lymph nodes. The libraries were made with immunoSEQ v3. Assay used: immunoSEQ multiplex PCR; TCRdb lists only in-frame clones, some missing. The sample yields under 11,000 clones, about 60% seen once. The sample was tumor tissue, taken at baseline. Every receptor here comes from a person between 30 and 80 years old with non-small cell lung cancer.

J is TRBJ1-1 and V is TRBV21-1; the table calls TRBD1, which could not be checked here. TRBV21-1 is noted as a pseudogene. The CDR3 length is 17 residues. CDR3 loop: CASSKAGDRGQDTEAFF. The CDR3 coding sequence is TGTGCCAGCAGCAAAGCCGGAGACAGGGGGCAGGACACTGAAGCTTTCTTT.

This clone was seen more than once but under ten times. The chain employs TRBV7-2 and TRBJ2-3, with D unclear. This CDR3 region has 14 residues. The germline CDR1 and CDR2 sequences are SGHTA and FQGNSA. V lost 1 base, J lost 3 bases, and 8 bases lay in between. The CDR3 region is CASSLDVGTDTQYF. DNA for the CDR3: TGTGCCAGCAGCTTAGACGTGGGAACAGATACGCAGTATTTT.

The genes are TRBV16 and TRBJ2-6; unclear D gene. Germline CDR1 KGHSY, CDR2 FQNENV. The CDR3 length is 16 residues. The V and J ends lost 4 bases and 0 bases respectively, with 10 bases between them. The CDR3 nucleotides are TGTGCCAGCAGCCCTGTATGGGCCTCTGGGGCCAACGTCCTGACTTTC. Translated, it gives CASSPVWASGANVLTF.

Of note for this clone: At one end the junction does not follow the germline gene, possibly because of a read error. The chain recombines TRBV7-7 with TRBJ1-6; D is uncertain. The CDR3 loop spans 13 amino acids. Looked up from germline, CDR1 is SSHAT and CDR2 is FNYEAQ (reference sequence). CDR3 in DNA: TGTGCTAGCAGCTTATACGACGGTTCACCCCTCCACTTT. Amino acids: CASSLYDGSPLHF.

The chain combines TRBV4-1 with TRBJ1-2, with D possibly being TRBD1 (5 bases). V was trimmed by 2 bases and J by 8 bases, leaving 15 bases between them. The germline V gene has CDR1 MGHRA and CDR2 YSYEKL. The CDR3 has 14 residues. The CDR3, as DNA: TGCGCCAGCAGCCAAAATTCGGGGCTCGGAGGCTACACCTTC. Translating gives CASSQNSGLGGYTF.

This clone is medium-sized. The chain joins TRBV6-5 to TRBJ2-3; D possibly matches TRBD1 or TRBD2 (6 bases each). The CDR3 sequence is 13 residues long. Germline CDR1 MNHEY, CDR2 SVGAGI. Trimming pared 6 bases from V and 3 bases from J, leaving 10 bases between. CDR3 amino acids: CASRKGGTDTQYF. CDR3 DNA sequence: TGTGCCAGCAGGAAGGGGGGAACAGATACGCAGTATTTT.

The chain couples TRBV5-4 to TRBJ2-5; D may be TRBD1 (6 bases). V lost 6 bases and J lost 0, with 18 bases in between. CDR1 is SGHNT and CDR2 is YYREEE in the germline V gene (reference sequence). The CDR3 is made up of 16 amino acids. The CDR3 here is CASTRTGTYNQETQYF. The CDR3 nucleotides read TGTGCCAGCACCCGTACCGGGACATACAACCAAGAGACCCAGTACTTC.

There are a few counts of this clone. The chain joins TRBV6-6 to TRBJ2-3, with D possibly TRBD2 on 6 matching bases. V lost 0 bases to trimming and J lost 6 bases, with 16 bases between them. The germline gives CDR1 MNHNY, CDR2 SVGAGI (reference sequence). CDR3 length equals 16 residues. The CDR3 protein is CASSYSTSGWEDTQYF. CDR3 in DNA: TGTGCCAGCAGTTACTCGACAAGCGGGTGGGAGGATACGCAGTATTTT.

The gene calls are TRBV5-5 and TRBJ2-3; D gene ambiguous. V lost 4 bases and J 6 bases, leaving 9 bases between the germline ends. Germline V CDR1 and CDR2: SGHKS, YYEKEE (reference sequence). The CDR3 has 12 amino acids. The CDR3 bases are TGTGCCAGCAGCGAGGTGGCGGATACGCAGTATTTT. Residues: CASSEVADTQYF. Based on the CDR3 plus reference TRBV5-5 and TRBJ2-3, the full variable domain is DAGVTQSPTHLIKTRGQQVTLRCSPISGHKSVSWYQQVLGQGPQFIFQYYEKEERGRGNFPDRFSARQFPNYSSELNVNALLLGDSALYLCASSEVADTQYFGPGTRLTVL.

The chain carries TRBV6-1 and TRBJ1-1; D remains ambiguous. V lost 2 bases and J 2 bases, leaving 18 bases between the germline ends. CDR1 is MNHNS and CDR2 is SASEGT in the germline V gene. The CDR3 has 17 residues. The CDR3 spells CASSERRVLRFNTEAFF. The DNA of the CDR3 is TGTGCCAGCAGTGAACGTAGAGTCTTAAGGTTTAACACTGAAGCTTTCTTT.

The genes are TRBV19 and TRBJ2-1, with 7 bases lining up with TRBD2. CDR3 length: 15 residues. The V and J ends lost 7 bases and 4 bases, in that order; junction bases with no gene match: 10. Germline V gives CDR1 LNHDA, CDR2 SQIVND (reference sequence). The CDR3 loop reads CASTRTRVGYNEQFF. The DNA for the CDR3 is TGTGCCAGTACCCGGACTAGAGTAGGGTACAATGAGCAGTTCTTC.

This clone has only a few counts. The rearrangement uses TRBV18 and TRBJ1-2; D is possibly TRBD1 (6 bases). Germline loops: CDR1 KGHSH, CDR2 LQKENI. The CDR3 is made up of 14 amino acids. V dropped 3 bases and J dropped 4 bases, with 12 bases sitting between them. CDR3 residues: CASSPQTGTYGYTF. The CDR3 DNA reads as TGTGCCAGCTCACCCCAGACAGGTACCTATGGCTACACCTTC.

V gene TRBV7-9 combines with J gene TRBJ2-6; 8 bases map to TRBD1. The CDR3 has 18 amino acids. V shed 5 bases and J 4 bases; nucleotides not matched to a gene: 13. The germline gives CDR1 SEHNR, CDR2 FQNEAQ (reference sequence). The CDR3 spells CASSHTPGQVRGANVLTF. CDR3 DNA: TGTGCCAGCAGCCATACTCCGGGACAGGTTCGAGGGGCCAACGTCCTGACTTTC.

The CDR3 region is CASSFADRVRYEQYF. DNA of the CDR3: TGTGCCAGCAGTTTCGCGGACAGGGTCCGCTACGAGCAGTACTTC. The chain couples TRBV27 to TRBJ2-7, with 8 bases identical to TRBD1. The CDR3 spans 15 residues. Losses at the gene ends were 3 bases for V and 3 bases for J; bases not matched to a gene: 7. Germline CDR1 MNHEY, CDR2 SMNVEV (reference sequence).

The chain uses TRBV7-9 and TRBJ1-5; TRBD1 might be the D (6 bases). Trimming left V 3 bases short and J 5 bases short, with 8 bases between. Germline V gene lookup returns CDR1 SEHNR and CDR2 FQNEAQ (reference sequence). The CDR3 runs to 13 residues. Here the CDR3 reads CASSLAGDQPQHF. The DNA for the CDR3 is TGTGCCAGCAGCTTGGCAGGGGATCAGCCCCAGCATTTT.

Only a few counts were recorded for this clone. The chain carries TRBV5-5 and TRBJ1-2, with D unresolved. In germline, CDR1 is SGHKS, CDR2 YYEKEE (reference sequence). The CDR3 is 13 residues long. Trimming stripped 0 bases from V and 4 bases from J, with 7 bases between. Here the CDR3 reads CASSLGRIYGYTF. In nucleotides, the CDR3 is TGTGCCAGCAGCTTGGGACGGATCTATGGCTACACCTTC.

This clone has only one observation. The chain couples TRBV18 to TRBJ2-3; D unclear. The CDR3 runs to 15 residues. The germline gives CDR1 KGHSH, CDR2 LQKENI. Trimming cost V 6 bases and J 2 bases, with 15 bases left between them. CDR3 DNA: TGTGCCAGCTCCCCGATGACGGCCACCACAGATACGCAGTATTTT. Its protein product is CASSPMTATTDTQYF.

Only a few counts were recorded for this clone. This rearrangement joins TRBV11-3 to TRBJ2-3, with 10 bases matching TRBD1. V shed 5 bases, J shed 2 bases, and the junction held 7 bases outside the gene matches. CDR3 length: 16 residues. Germline lookup yields CDR1 SGHNT and CDR2 YENEEA. The CDR3 DNA follows: TGTGCCAGCAGCCCGAGGACAGGGGGATTCACAGATACGCAGTATTTT. Encoded protein: CASSPRTGGFTDTQYF.

Only a few counts were recorded for this clone. The V gene is TRBV2, the J gene TRBJ1-2; no firm D call. Trimming pared 6 bases from V and 4 bases from J, leaving 9 bases between. The CDR3 has 12 amino acids. Germline CDR1 SNHLY, CDR2 FYNNEI. The CDR3: CASRVGGYGYTF. The CDR3 DNA is TGTGCCAGCAGGGTAGGCGGCTATGGCTACACCTTC.

Here the CDR3 DNA reads TGTGCCAGCAGCCAGGAAATCGGACAGAACAACAATTCACCCCTCCACTTT. Amino acid sequence: CASSQEIGQNNNSPLHF. This rearrangement joins TRBV14 to TRBJ1-6; tentatively, D is TRBD1 (6 bases). Germline V gives CDR1 SGHDN, CDR2 FVKESK. The CDR3 has 17 amino acids. Trimming stripped 3 bases from V and 7 bases from J, with 19 bases between.

The V and J genes are TRBV6-5 and TRBJ1-2, with D unresolved. CDR3 length: 15 amino acids. The V and J ends lost 0 bases and 4 bases respectively, with 12 bases between them. Germline V gene lookup returns CDR1 MNHEY and CDR2 SVGAGI. CDR3: CASSYSKGGSYGYTF. Written as DNA, the CDR3 is TGTGCCAGCAGTTACTCGAAAGGCGGGAGCTATGGCTACACCTTC.

The DNA of the CDR3 is TGTGCCAGCAGGAGCTCCTATAATTCACCCCTCCACTTT. This gives the protein CASRSSYNSPLHF. The rearrangement uses TRBV7-6 and TRBJ1-6, with D hard to call. V was shortened by 6 bases and J by 0 bases, with 3 bases between the two germline ends. The CDR3 is made up of 13 amino acids. Germline CDR1 is SGHVS and CDR2 is FNYEAQ.

J is TRBJ2-1 and V is TRBV9; tentative D call: TRBD1 (5 bases). Trimming pared 0 bases from V and 0 bases from J, leaving 13 bases between. Germline V gives CDR1 SGDLS, CDR2 YYNGEE. The CDR3 is 17 residues long. The CDR3: CASSVEAGLSSYNEQFF. CDR3 in DNA: TGTGCCAGCAGCGTAGAGGCAGGGCTAAGCTCCTACAATGAGCAGTTCTTC.

The genes are TRBV6-1 and TRBJ1-4; D uncertain. With 8 bases removed from V and 8 bases from J, the gap between germline ends came to 6 bases. Germline V gene data show CDR1 as MNHNS and CDR2 as SASEGT. The CDR3 extends over 10 amino acids. Here the CDR3 DNA reads TGTGCCAGCGGGCGGGAAAAACTGTTTTTT. Residues: CASGREKLFF.

By sample share, this clone is large. The DNA for the CDR3 is TGTGCCAGCAGTCCAATGGGGGCGTCAGGAATCGTAGGCTACACCTTC. This codes for CASSPMGASGIVGYTF. The V call is TRBV27, the J call TRBJ1-2; a weak D match, TRBD1 (6 bases). In germline, CDR1 is MNHEY, CDR2 SMNVEV (reference sequence). V gave up 5 bases and J gave up 8 bases, with 24 bases separating them. CDR3 length: 16 residues.